One sample yielded the 18 T cell receptor beta chains listed below, sequenced in a study of response to subunit inactivated influenza vaccine. One entry per CDR3 protein, called by TCRdb with MiXCR from the RT-PCR reads. Among about 650,000 distinct CDR3 sequences listed, 14% were seen once. Sequenced material: PBMCs from blood, taken approximately 15 days before vaccination. The receptors originated from a man aged 45 to 65 who received an inactivated influenza vaccine.

This clonotype was detected ten times or more. Here the CDR3 reads CASSVRGDTDTQYF. CDR3 nucleotide sequence: TGTGCCAGCAGTGTTCGAGGAGACACAGATACGCAGTATTTT. The chain has TRBV2 and TRBJ2-3; D uncertain. This CDR3 comprises 14 residues. Per germline, CDR1 SNHLY and CDR2 FYNNEI. Trimming took 4 bases from V and 2 from J, leaving 10 bases between them.

This clonotype was counted only a few times. In DNA form, the CDR3 reads TGTGCCAGCAGCCATAATGGACAGCGCCTGTCCTACGAGCAGTACTTC. Translating it yields CASSHNGQRLSYEQYF. The J gene is TRBJ2-7, the V gene TRBV7-9, with D perhaps TRBD1 (6 bases). Trimming shortened V by 5 bases and J by 1 base, and 18 bases separated the two germline ends. Germline CDR1 reads SEHNR; CDR2 reads FQNEAQ (reference sequence). The CDR3 has 16 residues.

As concerns this clonotype: Because the CDR3's place on the DNA is in doubt, the DNA is left out and the CDR3 is given as listed by TCRdb. The genes are TRBV6-5 and TRBJ2-5. From its first to its last residue, the CDR3 has 14 amino acids. The germline V gene encodes CDR1 MNHEY and CDR2 SVGAGI. CDR3 protein: CASSSSQFGETQYF.

This rearrangement joins TRBV20-1 to TRBJ1-5; D might be TRBD1 (5 bases). Trimming left V 5 bases short and J 2 bases short, with 10 bases between. The CDR3 has 13 residues. Germline V lookup: CDR1 DFQATT, CDR2 SNEGSKA (reference sequence). CDR3 amino acids: CSARRVGNQPQHF. The CDR3 region has the DNA TGCAGTGCTCGCAGGGTTGGCAATCAGCCCCAGCATTTT.

This clonotype was counted a few times. The chain couples TRBV28 to TRBJ2-1; D call uncertain. V lost 2 bases and J lost 0, with 5 bases in between. The length of the CDR3 is 14 residues. Looked up from germline, CDR1 is MDHEN and CDR2 is SYDVKM. This CDR3 is CASSLPSSYNEQFF. In DNA, the CDR3 is TGTGCCAGCAGTTTACCTAGCTCCTACAATGAGCAGTTCTTC.

The V and J genes are TRBV12-3 or TRBV12-4 and TRBJ2-2; no definite D call. The V gene lost 3 bases and the J gene lost 5 bases, with 7 bases spanning the gap. The CDR3 is made up of 13 amino acids. The CDR3 is CASSFYRTGELFF. The CDR3 DNA sequence: TGTGCCAGCAGTTTTTACAGAACCGGGGAGCTGTTTTTT.

In its sample, this clonotype was seen many times. The chain joins TRBV11-2 to TRBJ2-7, with TRBD2 matching 10 bases. The ends lost 5 bases at V and 7 bases at J; junction bases unmatched: 11. The length of the CDR3 is 15 residues. Germline loops: CDR1 SGHAT, CDR2 FQNNGV. This CDR3 is CASSIGASGSDEQYF. CDR3 sequence (DNA): TGTGCCAGCAGCATAGGGGCTAGCGGGAGTGATGAGCAGTACTTC.

This chain links TRBV27 with TRBJ2-1, with 7 bases identical to TRBD2. Germline values: CDR1 MNHEY, CDR2 SMNVEV (reference sequence). V trimming: 3 bases; J trimming: 3 bases; junction bases outside the gene matches: 5. This CDR3 is 15 amino acids long. The CDR3: CASSFGGSVYNEQFF. As DNA, the CDR3 is TGTGCCAGCAGTTTTGGCGGGAGTGTCTACAATGAGCAGTTCTTC.

This clonotype was observed a few times. J is TRBJ2-3 and V is TRBV12-3 or TRBV12-4; D is perhaps TRBD2 (6 bases). The CDR3 contains 15 residues. Trimming pared 3 bases from V and 4 bases from J, leaving 14 bases between. The CDR3 sequence is CASSFTRGWADTQYF. Written as DNA, the CDR3 is TGTGCCAGCAGTTTTACACGGGGGTGGGCAGATACGCAGTATTTT.

The sample holds a few counts of this clonotype. The chain joins TRBV15 to TRBJ2-5; the match to TRBD2 covers 8 bases. CDR1 and CDR2 from the germline V gene are LNHNV and YYDKDF (reference sequence). Trimming took 0 bases from V and 5 from J; bases not matched to a gene: 8. The CDR3 consists of 16 residues. The DNA for the CDR3 is TGTGCCACCAGCAGAGATCTGGGACTAGGTACGGAGACCCAGTACTTC. Its translation is CATSRDLGLGTETQYF. The whole variable domain, filled in from reference TRBV15 and TRBJ2-5, reads DAMVIQNPRYQVTQFGKPVTLSCSQTLNHNVMYWYQQKSSQAPKLLFHYYDKDFNNEADTPDNFQSRRPNTSFCFLDIRSPGLGDTAMYLCATSRDLGLGTETQYFGPGTRLLVL.

This clonotype was recorded many times. The chain recombines TRBV12-3 or TRBV12-4 with TRBJ2-1, with a weak D call TRBD1 (6 bases). The CDR3 consists of 13 residues. V was clipped by 6 bases and J by 9 bases, with 15 bases between them. The CDR3 DNA sequence: TGTGCCAGCAGCTTACAGGGATTAGGTGAGCAGTTCTTC. This codes for CASSLQGLGEQFF.

This clonotype has more than one count but fewer than ten. The genes are TRBV11-2 and TRBJ2-1, with D perhaps given as TRBD1 or TRBD2 (6 bases each). The V gene's germline CDR1 is SGHAT and CDR2 FQNNGV. V shed 0 bases and J shed 10 bases, with 16 bases lying between them. This CDR3 region has 15 residues. CDR3 loop: CASSLDVRGVGEQFF. As DNA, the CDR3 is TGTGCCAGCAGCTTAGATGTAAGGGGGGTCGGGGAGCAGTTCTTC.

This clonotype was seen a handful of times. This chain uses TRBV5-1 with TRBJ2-5; D remains unclear. CDR1 is SGHRS and CDR2 is YFSETQ in the germline V gene. This CDR3 is 16 amino acids long. Between the trimmed V and J ends, which lost 4 bases and 4 bases, there was a span of 20 bases. The CDR3 spells CASSPQFGQIRETQYF. The DNA for the CDR3 is TGCGCCAGCAGCCCGCAATTTGGGCAGATTCGAGAGACCCAGTACTTC.

Written as DNA, the CDR3 is TGTGCCAGCAGTTATAGGCCCCAGGCAAATGAGCAGTTCTTC. Amino acid sequence: CASSYRPQANEQFF. The V gene is TRBV6-2 or TRBV6-3, the J gene TRBJ2-1; D is unclear. Trimming left V 3 bases short and J 7 bases short, with 13 bases between. The CDR3 has 14 residues. The germline V gene has CDR1 MNHEY and CDR2 SVGEGT.

In its sample, this clonotype was seen a few times. The V call is TRBV6-1, the J call TRBJ1-6, with D maybe TRBD1 (5 bases). This CDR3 region has 15 residues. Trimming removed 6 bases at V and 7 bases at J, with 16 bases between. The germline V gene encodes CDR1 MNHNS and CDR2 SASEGT. The CDR3 coding sequence is TGTGCCAGCAGCTCCACGGGACCGCTGAATTCACCCCTCCACTTT. This sequence encodes CASSSTGPLNSPLHF.

The rearrangement uses TRBV10-3 and TRBJ1-4; D gene uncertain. Germline V lookup: CDR1 ENHRY, CDR2 SYGVKD. V was clipped by 6 bases and J by 4 bases, with 12 bases between them. The CDR3 is 14 residues long. CDR3 nucleotide sequence: TGTGCCATCAGCGCGGGAACAGATAATGAAAAACTGTTTTTT. Translated: CAISAGTDNEKLFF.

This clonotype occurred a few times. This chain uses TRBV14 with TRBJ2-3, with 11 nucleotides matching TRBD2. V was clipped by 10 bases and J by 2 bases; unmatched bases: 11. Germline CDR1 SGHDN, CDR2 FVKESK. The CDR3 is made up of 16 amino acids. CDR3 loop: CANTSGSSKHTDTQYF. The DNA of the CDR3 is TGTGCCAACACTAGCGGGAGTTCCAAACACACAGATACGCAGTATTTT.

CDR3 nucleotides: TGTGCCAGCAGTACGACAAGGCCCTCCTACGAGCAGTACTTC. Amino acids: CASSTTRPSYEQYF. The chain combines TRBV2 with TRBJ2-7; D not certain. Trimming took 5 bases from V and 0 from J, leaving 11 bases between them. The CDR3 is 14 amino acids. CDR1 is SNHLY and CDR2 is FYNNEI in the germline V gene.